These 10 T cell receptor beta chains were sequenced from one sample in a study of blood T cell repertoires in COVID-19. Assay: immunoSEQ multiplex PCR; the TCRdb copy retains only in-frame clones and omits some. The sample records 71,000 or so clones, around 85% being singletons. The sample was peripheral blood. These receptor sequences come from an older man with acute or convalescent COVID-19.

The chain joins TRBV7-2 to TRBJ1-2; no clear D. Germline CDR1 reads SGHTA; CDR2 reads FQGNSA. The CDR3 loop spans 14 amino acids. The ends were cut back, 0 bases at V and 8 bases at J, with 13 bases in the middle. The CDR3 sequence: CASSLAWGGQGYTF. CDR3 DNA sequence: TGTGCCAGCAGCTTAGCGTGGGGAGGTCAGGGCTACACCTTC.

This clone was recorded a few times. The chain employs TRBV19 and TRBJ2-4; TRBD1 agrees at 7 bases. V was pared by 6 bases and J by 4 bases, with 12 bases of the junction left unmatched. Germline assignment: CDR1 LNHDA and CDR2 SQIVND (reference sequence). The CDR3 loop spans 16 amino acids. The CDR3 region has the DNA TGTGCCAGTAGCCACGACCGGGACAGTTCAAAAAACATTCAGTACTTC. It translates to CASSHDRDSSKNIQYF.

The V call is TRBV2, the J call TRBJ1-4, with TRBD1 matching over 8 bases. V lost 6 bases, J lost 4 bases, and 7 bases stayed unmatched. This CDR3 spans 15 amino acids. Per the germline V gene, CDR1 is SNHLY and CDR2 is FYNNEI. CDR3 DNA: TGTGCCAGCAGCGACCGGACAGGGAATAATGAAAAACTGTTTTTT. Translating gives CASSDRTGNNEKLFF. Full variable domain (rest looked up from reference TRBV2 and TRBJ1-4): EPEVTQTPSHQVTQMGQEVILRCVPISNHLYFYWYRQILGQKVEFLVSFYNNEISEKSEIFDDQFSVERPDGSNFTLKIRSTKLEDSAMYFCASSDRTGNNEKLFFGSGTQLSVL.

A note on this clone: The same CDR3 arises from other DNA sequences in this sample as well. V is TRBV12-3 or TRBV12-4 and J is TRBJ2-1; 9 positions agree with TRBD2. The CDR3 has 13 amino acids. With V trimmed by 1 base and J by 10 bases, 2 bases remained unmatched. In nucleotides, the CDR3 is TGTGCCAGCAGTTTAGTGCGGGAGGGGGAGCAGTTCTTC. Translated: CASSLVREGEQFF.

This chain uses TRBV7-9 with TRBJ2-2, with 13 positions matching TRBD2. The germline gives CDR1 SEHNR, CDR2 FQNEAQ (reference sequence). With V trimmed by 7 bases and J by 6 bases, 14 bases remained unmatched. The CDR3 runs to 18 residues. CDR3 nucleotides: TGTGCCAGCACCCCAATTCCCGGACTAGCGGGAGCAGCCGGGGAGCTGTTTTTT. Translated, it gives CASTPIPGLAGAAGELFF.

V and J are TRBV6-6 and TRBJ1-4; D is uncertain. The CDR3 spans 15 residues. CDR1 and CDR2 from the germline V gene are MNHNY and SVGAGI (reference sequence). V lost 7 bases and J 5 bases, leaving 17 bases between the germline ends. The CDR3 protein is CASIQDGQANEKLFF. Written as DNA, the CDR3 is TGTGCCAGCATCCAAGATGGGCAGGCGAATGAAAAACTGTTTTTT.

The chain uses TRBV29-1 and TRBJ1-1, with a weak D call TRBD1 (6 bases). There are 11 residues in the CDR3. Trimming stripped 0 bases from V and 10 bases from J, with 9 bases between. Per germline, CDR1 SQVTM and CDR2 ANQGSEA. CDR3 loop: CSVEDGRGAFF. The CDR3 coding sequence is TGCAGCGTTGAAGATGGCAGGGGAGCTTTCTTT.

This clone appeared once. V and J are TRBV9 and TRBJ2-1; 10 positions agree with TRBD2. The V gene end was trimmed by 3 bases and the J gene end by 8 bases; junction bases not matched to a gene: 8. The length of the CDR3 is 15 residues. Germline V CDR1 and CDR2: SGDLS, YYNGEE. The chain's CDR3 is CASSARGLAGDEQFF. CDR3 nucleotide sequence: TGTGCCAGCAGCGCCCGGGGGCTAGCGGGAGATGAGCAGTTCTTC.

Concerning this clone itself: Relative to the germline gene, one junction end is altered; a read error may explain this. CDR3 residues: CASSLVRGRGAVF. The CDR3 region has the DNA TGCGCCAGCAGCTTGGTTAGAGGCCGGGGAGCTGTTTTT. The V call is TRBV5-1, the J call TRBJ2-2; a weak D match, TRBD2 (5 bases). Germline V gene data show CDR1 as SGHRS and CDR2 as YFSETQ. The CDR3 totals 13 residues.

The gene calls are TRBV6-6 and TRBJ2-5; 8 bases map to TRBD2. V gave up 0 bases and J gave up 5 bases; unmatched junction bases: 8. Germline V gene sequence: CDR1 MNHNY, CDR2 SVGAGI (reference sequence). The CDR3 is 16 residues long. The CDR3, as DNA: TGTGCCAGCAGTTACTCTTCAGCGGGAGTATCGGAGACCCAGTACTTC. Its protein is CASSYSSAGVSETQYF.